This TCR beta chain was captured by sequencing in a study of CD8+ T cells in alopecia areata. On the study more broadly: The investigators scored severity in treated patients by the percentage of affected scalp area. Study-wide findings and caveats: Both scalp clonality and the expanded CD8+ clones among the top 100 showed a significant decrease with tofacitinib.

Reverse transcription of extracted RNA yielded cDNA, which provided the sequencing template. The data were produced by immunoSEQ multiplex PCR, yet TCRdb's version contains in-frame clones alone and is incomplete. The repertoire holds about 210,000 clones, 40% to 45% seen once, with 2.6% in the top ten. Treatment here: oral pan-JAK inhibitor, 5-10 mg twice daily. The investigators collected lesional scalp punch biopsies and peripheral blood from alopecia areata patients. Notes on this clone: Its matching antigen is unknown.

Germline lookup yields CDR1 PRHDT and CDR2 FYEKMQ (reference sequence). V lost 5 bases and J lost 3, with 16 bases in between. The CDR3 extends over 15 amino acids. This rearrangement joins TRBV13 to TRBJ1-2; a weak D match, TRBD1 (6 bases). The sample consisted of CD4+ T cells sorted from blood, taken at approximately week 37, from a patient treated with tofacitinib. The source is a human donor with alopecia areata. In DNA form, the CDR3 reads TGTGCCAGCAGCATCGCGGGGGGGCCCCACTATGGCTACACCTTC. It yields the protein CASSIAGGPHYGYTF.